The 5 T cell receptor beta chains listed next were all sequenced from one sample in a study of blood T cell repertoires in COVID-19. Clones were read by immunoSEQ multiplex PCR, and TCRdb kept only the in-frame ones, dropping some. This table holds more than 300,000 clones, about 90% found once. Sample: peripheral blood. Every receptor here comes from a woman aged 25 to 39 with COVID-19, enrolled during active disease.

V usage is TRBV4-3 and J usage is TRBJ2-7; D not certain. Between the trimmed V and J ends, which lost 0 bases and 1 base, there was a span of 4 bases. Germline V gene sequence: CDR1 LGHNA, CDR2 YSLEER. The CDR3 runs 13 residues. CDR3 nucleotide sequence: TGCGCCAGCAGCCAAGAACGGTCCTACGAGCAGTACTTC. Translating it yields CASSQERSYEQYF.

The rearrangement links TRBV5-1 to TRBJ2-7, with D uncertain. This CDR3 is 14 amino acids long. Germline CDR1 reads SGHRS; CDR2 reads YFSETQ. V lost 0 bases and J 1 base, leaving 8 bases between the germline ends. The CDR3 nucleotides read TGCGCCAGCAGCTTGGCACAACGATCCTACGAGCAGTACTTC. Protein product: CASSLAQRSYEQYF.

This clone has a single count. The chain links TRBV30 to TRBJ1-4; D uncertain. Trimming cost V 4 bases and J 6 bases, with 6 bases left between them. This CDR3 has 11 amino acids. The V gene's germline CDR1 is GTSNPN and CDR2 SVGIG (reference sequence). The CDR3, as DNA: TGTGCCTGGACCAGTCATGAAAAACTGTTTTTT. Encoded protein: CAWTSHEKLFF. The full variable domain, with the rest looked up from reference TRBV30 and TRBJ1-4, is SQTIHQWPATLVQPVGSPLSLECTVEGTSNPNLYWYRQAAGRGLQLLFYSVGIGQISSEVPQNLSASRPQDRQFILSSKKLLLSDSGFYLCAWTSHEKLFFGSGTQLSVL.

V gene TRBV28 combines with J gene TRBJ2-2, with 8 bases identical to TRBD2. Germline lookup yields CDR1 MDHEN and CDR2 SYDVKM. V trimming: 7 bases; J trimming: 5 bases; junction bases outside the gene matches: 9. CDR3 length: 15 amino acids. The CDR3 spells CASTDLLAATGELFF. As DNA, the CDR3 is TGTGCCAGCACCGACTTACTAGCGGCTACCGGGGAGCTGTTTTTT. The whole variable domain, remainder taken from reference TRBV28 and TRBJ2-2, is DVKVTQSSRYLVKRTGEKVFLECVQDMDHENMFWYRQDPGLGLRLIYFSYDVKMKEKGDIPEGYSVSREKKERFSLILESASTNQTSMYLCASTDLLAATGELFFGEGSRLTVL.

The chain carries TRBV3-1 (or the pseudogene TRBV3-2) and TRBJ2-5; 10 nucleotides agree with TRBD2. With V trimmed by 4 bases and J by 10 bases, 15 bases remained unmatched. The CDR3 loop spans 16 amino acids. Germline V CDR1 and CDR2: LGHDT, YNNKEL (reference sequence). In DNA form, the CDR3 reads TGTGCCAGCAGCCTTCAGCGGGAGGGCCTCGCGTTCGACCAGTACTTC. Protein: CASSLQREGLAFDQYF.